These 13 T cell receptor beta chains originate from one sample sequenced in a study of human T cells and chemical hapten exposure. TCRdb passed the RACE reads through MiXCR, listing each CDR3 protein once. The sample holds tens of thousands of distinct CDR3 sequences, over 7.5% seen once. Time point of the sample: patch test 1, 2 weeks after DPC sensitization. Treatment of the sample: therapeutic diphenylcyclopropenone sensitization with weekly scalp DPC. The sequencing here drew on whole blood, taken in connection with sensitization to the hapten diphenylcyclopropenone (DPC). The source of these receptors is a woman aged 35 to 49 with alopecia areata. Some clones in this sample may be carry-over from other donors' samples.

This clonotype was seen many times. The gene calls are TRBV25-1 and TRBJ2-7; a weak D match, TRBD2 (7 bases). The V end lost 3 bases, the J end lost 9 bases, and 15 bases lay between the germline ends. Per germline, CDR1 MGHDK and CDR2 SYGVNS. The CDR3 is 13 amino acids. The CDR3 nucleotides are TGTGCCAGCAGTGAGGGGGGGACAAGGCTGCAGTACTTC. Amino acid sequence: CASSEGGTRLQYF.

This clonotype was seen many times. The CDR3 sequence: CASSLAPTVEEKLFF. Written as DNA, the CDR3 is TGTGCCAGCAGCTTAGCGCCGACAGTTGAAGAAAAACTGTTTTTT. The chain joins TRBV7-6 to TRBJ1-4, with D perhaps matching TRBD1 (5 bases). CDR1 is SGHVS and CDR2 is FNYEAQ in the germline V gene. The V and J ends lost 0 bases and 8 bases respectively, with 13 bases between them. The CDR3 covers 15 residues.

This clonotype was seen only a few times. This rearrangement joins TRBV7-3 to TRBJ1-1; 10 bases are a match to TRBD1. Germline CDR1 and CDR2: SGHTA and FQGTGA. The CDR3 spans 15 residues. Unmatched junction bases numbered 5, after V lost 1 base and J lost 6 bases. The CDR3 loop reads CASSLMGQGLSEAFF. The CDR3 region has the DNA TGTGCCAGCAGCTTAATGGGACAGGGGTTGTCTGAAGCTTTCTTT.

This clonotype was seen ten or more times. The rearrangement uses TRBV5-1 and TRBJ2-2; D not resolved. CDR3 length: 14 amino acids. From germline, CDR1 is SGHRS and CDR2 YFSETQ. V shed 0 bases and J shed 1 base, with 4 bases lying between them. Here the CDR3 reads CASSLVQNTGELFF. CDR3 coding DNA: TGCGCCAGCAGCTTGGTTCAGAACACCGGGGAGCTGTTTTTT.

This clonotype was seen more than once but under ten times. The rearrangement uses TRBV28 and TRBJ2-5; D uncertain. V dropped 7 bases and J dropped 3 bases, with 21 bases sitting between them. Germline assignment: CDR1 MDHEN and CDR2 SYDVKM. The CDR3 runs 16 residues. In DNA form, the CDR3 reads TGTGCCAGCAACTACTTTCCCTCCCAGATGAAAGAGACCCAGTACTTC. Its protein is CASNYFPSQMKETQYF.

This clonotype was observed a few times. V usage is TRBV9 and J usage is TRBJ2-7, with no clear D. CDR1 is SGDLS and CDR2 is YYNGEE in the germline V gene. This CDR3 comprises 13 residues. V lost 0 bases and J 4 bases, leaving 8 bases between the germline ends. The CDR3 DNA is TGTGCCAGCAGCGTAGACGGATCTTACGAGCAGTACTTC. Translation gives CASSVDGSYEQYF.

This clonotype was detected many times. The gene calls are TRBV12-3 or TRBV12-4 and TRBJ2-5; 10 nucleotides align to TRBD2. Trimming at V came to 5 bases and at J to 5 bases, leaving 5 bases not matched to a gene. The CDR3 runs 14 residues. Here the CDR3 DNA reads TGTGCCAGCAGTCTGAGCGGGGGGGAGGAGACCCAGTACTTC. Protein: CASSLSGGEETQYF.

This clonotype was observed a handful of times. CDR3 nucleotides: TGTGCCAGCAGTGAAGTCATACAGGGGGGGAACACTGAAGCTTTCTTT. Translated: CASSEVIQGGNTEAFF. The V call is TRBV2, the J call TRBJ1-1, with 8 bases aligning to TRBD1. CDR3 size: 16 residues. Trimming removed 1 base from V and 1 base from J; junction bases left unmatched: 5. Per germline, CDR1 SNHLY and CDR2 FYNNEI.

As for this clonotype: This may come from a read error, since a much larger clone is one base off. This sequence joins TRBV11-1 and TRBJ2-1; D might be TRBD2 (5 bases). Germline CDR1 SGHAT, CDR2 FQDESV (reference sequence). The CDR3 contains 15 residues. The CDR3 spells CASSPDLFSYDEQFF. Written as DNA, the CDR3 is TGTGCCAGCAGCCCGGACTTATTCTCCTACGATGAGCAGTTCTTC.

The table lists this clonotype with many counts. The chain combines TRBV10-1 with TRBJ2-7; D unresolved. Germline V gene lookup returns CDR1 WNHNN and CDR2 SYGVQD (reference sequence). There are 15 residues in the CDR3. The V and J ends lost 6 bases and 7 bases respectively, with 22 bases between them. Here the CDR3 DNA reads TGCGCCAGCAGGGAAACAAGTCCTCCTCCTGAAGAGCAGTACTTC. This translates into CASRETSPPPEEQYF.

The chain joins TRBV12-3 or TRBV12-4 to TRBJ1-6; no definite D call. The CDR3 loop spans 15 amino acids. V was clipped by 3 bases and J by 15 bases, with 21 bases between them. CDR3 protein: CASSFEVNVQLRLHF. CDR3 bases: TGTGCCAGCAGTTTTGAGGTGAATGTACAGCTGCGCCTCCACTTT.

This clonotype was seen at least ten times. The limits of the CDR3 on the DNA are not certain, so only TCRdb's listed CDR3 is given. CDR3 residues: CTSSQGCSVEAFF. This chain connects TRBV1 to TRBJ1-1. TRBV1 is an annotated pseudogene. A total of 13 residues make up the CDR3, ends included.

The V call is TRBV2, the J call TRBJ1-1; no clear D. V gave up 2 bases and J gave up 1 base, with 8 bases separating them. The CDR3 totals 14 residues. Germline assignment: CDR1 SNHLY and CDR2 FYNNEI. CDR3 in amino acids: CASSERRGNTEAFF. Written as DNA, the CDR3 is TGTGCCAGCAGTGAAAGGCGTGGGAACACTGAAGCTTTCTTT.